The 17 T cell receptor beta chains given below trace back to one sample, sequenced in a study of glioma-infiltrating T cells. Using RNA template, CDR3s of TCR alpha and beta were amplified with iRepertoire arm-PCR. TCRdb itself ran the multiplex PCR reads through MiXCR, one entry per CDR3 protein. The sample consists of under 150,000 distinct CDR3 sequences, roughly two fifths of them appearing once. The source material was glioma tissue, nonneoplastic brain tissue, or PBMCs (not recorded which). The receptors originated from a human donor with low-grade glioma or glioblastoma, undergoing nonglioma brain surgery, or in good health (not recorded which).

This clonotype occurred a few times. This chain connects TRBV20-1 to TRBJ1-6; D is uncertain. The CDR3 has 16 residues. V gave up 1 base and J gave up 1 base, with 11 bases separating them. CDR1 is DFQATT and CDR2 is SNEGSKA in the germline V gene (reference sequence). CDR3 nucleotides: TGCAGTGCTAGAGTGTCCCGAAGGTCCTATAATTCACCCCTCCACTTT. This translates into CSARVSRRSYNSPLHF.

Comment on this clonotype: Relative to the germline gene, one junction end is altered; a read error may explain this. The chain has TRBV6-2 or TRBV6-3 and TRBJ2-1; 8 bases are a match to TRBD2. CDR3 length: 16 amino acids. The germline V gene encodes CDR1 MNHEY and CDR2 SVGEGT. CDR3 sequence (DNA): TGTGCCAGCGGTTATGGGCTAGCGGGTCCCTACAATGAGCAGTTCTTC. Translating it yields CASGYGLAGPYNEQFF.

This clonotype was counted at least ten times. CDR3 sequence: CASRVSTEAFF. CDR3 nucleotides: TGTGCCAGCAGAGTCAGCACTGAAGCTTTCTTT. This rearrangement joins TRBV7-2 to TRBJ1-1; D unresolved. V was pared by 6 bases and J by 4 bases, with 6 bases between. Germline CDR1 and CDR2: SGHTA and FQGNSA. This CDR3 comprises 11 residues. Variable domain in full (rest from reference TRBV7-2 and TRBJ1-1): GAGVSQSPSNKVTEKGKDVELRCDPISGHTALYWYRQSLGQGLEFLIYFQGNSAPDKSGLPSDRFSAERTGGSVSTLTIQRTQQEDSAVYLCASRVSTEAFFGQGTRLTVV.

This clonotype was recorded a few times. In nucleotides, the CDR3 is TGTGCCAGCAGTCCTCGGACAGGGGGATACACTGAAGCTTTCTTT. This codes for CASSPRTGGYTEAFF. This chain joins TRBV28 and TRBJ1-1, with 10 bases fitting TRBD1. The J segment lost 3 bases and the V segment lost 5 bases, leaving 6 bases of the junction unmatched. Germline V gene data show CDR1 as MDHEN and CDR2 as SYDVKM. The CDR3 totals 15 residues.

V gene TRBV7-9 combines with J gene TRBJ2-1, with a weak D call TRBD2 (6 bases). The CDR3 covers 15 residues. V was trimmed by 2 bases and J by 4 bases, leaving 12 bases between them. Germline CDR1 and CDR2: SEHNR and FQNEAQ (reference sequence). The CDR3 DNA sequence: TGTGCCAGCAGCTTATTAGCGGACCTGTACAATGAGCAGTTCTTC. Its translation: CASSLLADLYNEQFF. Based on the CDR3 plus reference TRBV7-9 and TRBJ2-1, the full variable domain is DTGVSQNPRHKITKRGQNVTFRCDPISEHNRLYWYRQTLGQGPEFLTYFQNEAQLEKSRLLSDRFSAERPKGSFSTLEIQRTEQGDSAMYLCASSLLADLYNEQFFGPGTRLTVL.

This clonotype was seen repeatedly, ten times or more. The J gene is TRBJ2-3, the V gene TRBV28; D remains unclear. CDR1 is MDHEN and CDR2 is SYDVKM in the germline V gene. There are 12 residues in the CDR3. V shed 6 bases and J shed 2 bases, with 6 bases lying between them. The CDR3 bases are TGTGCCAGCAGCCCGAACACAGATACGCAGTATTTT. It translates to CASSPNTDTQYF.

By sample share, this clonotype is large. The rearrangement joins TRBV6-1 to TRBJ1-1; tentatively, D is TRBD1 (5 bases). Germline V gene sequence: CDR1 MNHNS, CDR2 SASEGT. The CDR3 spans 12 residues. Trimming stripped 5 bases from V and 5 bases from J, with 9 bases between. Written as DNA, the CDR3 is TGTGCCAGCAGTACCGGGACTACTGAAGCTTTCTTT. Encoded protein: CASSTGTTEAFF.

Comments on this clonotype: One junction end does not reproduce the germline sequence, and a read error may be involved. The CDR3 DNA is TGTGCCAGCAGCTTAGGTGGCACCCAAGAGATCCAGTACTTC. It translates to CASSLGGTQEIQYF. The rearrangement links TRBV7-2 to TRBJ2-5; no clear D. There are 14 residues in the CDR3. Germline V gene data show CDR1 as SGHTA and CDR2 as FQGNSA. The full variable domain, its missing parts supplied by reference TRBV7-2 and TRBJ2-5, is GAGVSQSPSNKVTEKGKDVELRCDPISGHTALYWYRQSLGQGLEFLIYFQGNSAPDKSGLPSDRFSAERTGGSVSTLTIQRTQQEDSAVYLCASSLGGTQEIQYFGPGTRLLVL.

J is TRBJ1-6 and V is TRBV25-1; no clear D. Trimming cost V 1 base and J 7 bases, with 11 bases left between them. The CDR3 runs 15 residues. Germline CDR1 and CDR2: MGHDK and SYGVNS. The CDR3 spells CASSESVRSNSPLHF. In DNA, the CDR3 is TGTGCCAGCAGTGAATCTGTCCGCTCAAATTCACCCCTCCACTTT.

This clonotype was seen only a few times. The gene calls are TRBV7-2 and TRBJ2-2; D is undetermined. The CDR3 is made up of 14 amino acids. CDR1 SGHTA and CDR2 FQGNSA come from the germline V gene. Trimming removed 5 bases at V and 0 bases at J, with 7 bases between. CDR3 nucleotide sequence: TGTGCCAGCAGCCTTGGATCGAACACCGGGGAGCTGTTTTTT. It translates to CASSLGSNTGELFF.

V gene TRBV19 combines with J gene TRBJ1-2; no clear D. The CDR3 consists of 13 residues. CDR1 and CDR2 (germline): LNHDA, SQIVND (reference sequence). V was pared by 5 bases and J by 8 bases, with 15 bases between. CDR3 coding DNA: TGTGCCAGTAGTTTATACCTCTCGGAAGGCTACACCTTC. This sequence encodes CASSLYLSEGYTF.

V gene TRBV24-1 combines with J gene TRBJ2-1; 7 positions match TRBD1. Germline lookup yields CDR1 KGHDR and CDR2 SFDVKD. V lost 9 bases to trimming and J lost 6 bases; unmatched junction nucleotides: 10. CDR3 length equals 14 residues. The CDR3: CATSRTGLINEQFF. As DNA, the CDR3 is TGTGCCACCTCGCGGACAGGTTTGATCAATGAGCAGTTCTTC.

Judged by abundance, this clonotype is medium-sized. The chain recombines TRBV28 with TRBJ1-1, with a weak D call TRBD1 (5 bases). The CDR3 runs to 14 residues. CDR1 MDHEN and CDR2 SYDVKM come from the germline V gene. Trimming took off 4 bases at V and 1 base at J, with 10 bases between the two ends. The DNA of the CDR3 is TGTGCCAGCAGTTCCGGGCAGGGGAACACTGAAGCTTTCTTT. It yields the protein CASSSGQGNTEAFF.

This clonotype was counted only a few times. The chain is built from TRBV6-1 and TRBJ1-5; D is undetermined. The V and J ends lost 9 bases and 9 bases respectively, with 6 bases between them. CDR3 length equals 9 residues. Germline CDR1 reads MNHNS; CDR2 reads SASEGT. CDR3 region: CASGRPQHF. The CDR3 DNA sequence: TGTGCCAGTGGTAGGCCCCAGCATTTT.

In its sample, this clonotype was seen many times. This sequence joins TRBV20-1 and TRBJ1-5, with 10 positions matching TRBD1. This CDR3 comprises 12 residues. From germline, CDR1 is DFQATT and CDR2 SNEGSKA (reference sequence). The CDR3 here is CSLGTGDQPQHF. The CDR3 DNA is TGCAGCCTAGGGACAGGGGATCAGCCCCAGCATTTT.

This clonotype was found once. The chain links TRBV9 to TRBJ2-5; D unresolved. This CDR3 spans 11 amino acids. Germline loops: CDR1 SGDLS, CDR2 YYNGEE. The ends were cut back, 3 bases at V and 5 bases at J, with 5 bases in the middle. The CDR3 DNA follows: TGTGCCAGCAGCGCTGGGGAGACCCAGTACTTC. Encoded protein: CASSAGETQYF.

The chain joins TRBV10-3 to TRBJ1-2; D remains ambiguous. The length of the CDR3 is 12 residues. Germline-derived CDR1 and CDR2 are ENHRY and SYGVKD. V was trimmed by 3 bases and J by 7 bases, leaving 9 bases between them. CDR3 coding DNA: TGTGCCATCAGTGATGAAAGGACTGGCTACACCTTC. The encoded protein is CAISDERTGYTF.